This record covers a single TCR beta chain. The sample originates from a study of blood T cell repertoires in COVID-19. Study-wide background: COVID-19 samples collected from the United States, Italy and Spain covered acute and convalescent phases. PBMCs, B-cell-depleted T cells, or T cells were the source of the cDNA or gDNA that made up the material.

As originally analysed: Reference gene primer amplification gave estimated nucleated cell counts. Using immunoSEQ multiplex PCR, the repertoire was profiled, and TCRdb retains in-frame clones only, with some absent. For V, J and clone size, that table is used; D and trimming come from the DNA. In the table there are roughly 270,000 clones, 88% of which are singletons. This CDR3 is built from 12 residues. V shed 6 bases and J shed 11 bases, with 16 bases lying between them. The chain combines TRBV12-3 or TRBV12-4 with TRBJ1-1; D is undetermined. The specimen sequenced was peripheral blood. The TCR comes from a young man with active or convalescent COVID-19. CDR3 in DNA: TGTGCCAGCAGCCTTCATGGAACGGGTGCTTTCTTT. Its protein is CASSLHGTGAFF.